These 22 T cell receptor beta chains were all obtained from the same sample, sequenced in a study of STAT5B mutations in CD4+ large granular lymphocyte leukemia. Clones were sequenced by immunoSEQ multiplex PCR, and TCRdb holds only the in-frame ones, with some missing. The data contain some 35,000 clones, around 76% of them singletons. The sample taken for sequencing was CD4+ T cells from blood buffy coats. The source of these receptors is a human donor in good health.

The chain has TRBV12-5 and TRBJ1-3, with 10 bases aligning to TRBD1. Trimming removed 5 bases from V and 4 bases from J; junction bases left unmatched: 5. Germline CDR1 is LGHNT and CDR2 is FRNRAP. The CDR3 has 15 residues. The CDR3 reads CASGPTGGEGNTIYF. As DNA, the CDR3 is TGTGCTAGTGGTCCGACAGGGGGCGAAGGAAACACCATATATTTT.

CDR3 loop: CASSLGNSNQPQHF. The CDR3 bases are TGCGCCAGCAGCTTGGGGAATAGCAATCAGCCCCAGCATTTT. The genes are TRBV5-1 and TRBJ1-5; D remains unclear. The length of the CDR3 is 14 residues. Germline CDR1 reads SGHRS; CDR2 reads YFSETQ. The V end lost 0 bases, the J end lost 0 bases, and 4 bases lay between the germline ends.

This chain joins TRBV27 and TRBJ2-2, with 7 bases that match TRBD2. The germline V gene encodes CDR1 MNHEY and CDR2 SMNVEV (reference sequence). CDR3 size: 14 residues. V was pared by 5 bases and J by 5 bases, with 5 bases of the junction left unmatched. This chain's CDR3 is CASSRWGGTGELFF. The CDR3 DNA is TGTGCCAGCAGTCGCTGGGGGGGGACCGGGGAGCTGTTTTTT.

This clone was seen once. In DNA, the CDR3 is TGTGCCAGCAGCTCCACCGGGGGGGCTTACAATGAGCAGTTCTTC. As protein: CASSSTGGAYNEQFF. This chain links TRBV7-2 with TRBJ2-1; TRBD2 matches at 8 bases. Germline assignment: CDR1 SGHTA and CDR2 FQGNSA. The V gene end was trimmed by 4 bases and the J gene end by 4 bases; junction bases not matched to a gene: 6. This CDR3 is 15 amino acids long.

In regard to this clone: A read error may account for a junction end that differs from germline. This chain uses TRBV28 with TRBJ2-7; weak D call: TRBD1 (6 bases). Germline CDR1 MDHEN, CDR2 SYDVKM. The length of the CDR3 is 16 residues. The CDR3 region is CASSLALGASSSEQYF. The CDR3 DNA reads TGTGCCAGCAGTTTAGCATTGGGGGCTTCCTCCTCCGAGCAGTACTTC. The whole variable domain, remainder taken from reference TRBV28 and TRBJ2-7, is DVKVTQSSRYLVKRTGEKVFLECVQDMDHENMFWYRQDPGLGLRLIYFSYDVKMKEKGDIPEGYSVSREKKERFSLILESASTNQTSMYLCASSLALGASSSEQYFGPGTRLTVT.

J is TRBJ2-1 and V is TRBV11-2; 7 positions agree with TRBD2. Germline CDR1 is SGHAT and CDR2 is FQNNGV. The CDR3 is 14 amino acids. J was trimmed by 5 bases and V by 5 bases; bases with no gene match: 6. The CDR3 is CASSGGGFHNEQFF. The DNA of the CDR3 is TGTGCCAGCAGCGGGGGGGGGTTCCACAATGAGCAGTTCTTC.

This clone was detected only a few times. The J gene is TRBJ1-2, the V gene TRBV28; 10 nucleotides align to TRBD1. From germline, CDR1 is MDHEN and CDR2 SYDVKM. CDR3 length: 16 residues. V dropped 5 bases and J dropped 4; count of bases not matched to a gene: 10. CDR3 sequence: CASSVARTGGGYGYTF. In nucleotides, the CDR3 is TGTGCCAGCAGTGTCGCCCGGACAGGGGGGGGCTATGGCTACACCTTC.

This clone was counted between two and nine times. The CDR3 sequence is CASRGASVGYEQYF. The CDR3 region has the DNA TGTGCCAGCAGGGGGGCCTCCGTAGGGTACGAGCAGTACTTC. J is TRBJ2-7 and V is TRBV2; D perhaps matches TRBD1 (6 bases). This CDR3 is 14 amino acids long. V was trimmed by 6 bases and J by 4 bases, leaving 16 bases between them. Germline lookup yields CDR1 SNHLY and CDR2 FYNNEI.

J is TRBJ1-1 and V is TRBV11-1, with 7 positions matching TRBD1. The CDR3 has 14 amino acids. Germline CDR1 is SGHAT and CDR2 is FQDESV (reference sequence). Trimming removed 5 bases from V and 1 base from J; junction bases left unmatched: 4. CDR3 bases: TGTGCCAGCAGCGGGTACAGGGGGAACACTGAAGCTTTCTTT. Protein product: CASSGYRGNTEAFF. Using reference TRBV11-1 and TRBJ1-1 for the parts outside the CDR3, the full variable domain is EAEVAQSPRYKITEKSQAVAFWCDPISGHATLYWYRQILGQGPELLVQFQDESVVDDSQLPKDRFSAERLKGVDSTLKIQPAELGDSAMYLCASSGYRGNTEAFFGQGTRLTVV.

The chain links TRBV5-4 to TRBJ2-5; D is unresolved. This CDR3 region has 13 residues. The germline V gene encodes CDR1 SGHNT and CDR2 YYREEE (reference sequence). Deletions cut 4 bases from V and 5 bases from J, with 12 bases between. CDR3 sequence: CASSVGNGETQYF. The CDR3, as DNA: TGTGCCAGCAGCGTGGGGAACGGGGAGACCCAGTACTTC.

The V and J genes are TRBV7-6 and TRBJ1-2; the D gene is possibly TRBD1 (5 bases). The CDR3 length is 12 residues. CDR1 and CDR2 (germline): SGHVS, FNYEAQ. V was clipped by 1 base and J by 7 bases, with 7 bases between them. CDR3 nucleotide sequence: TGTGCCAGCAGCTTAGACGGGGGTGGCTACACCTTC. Translating it yields CASSLDGGGYTF.

In DNA form, the CDR3 reads TGCGCCCTAGGGACCACCGAGACCCAGTACTTC. This encodes CALGTTETQYF. The chain combines TRBV29-1 with TRBJ2-5; the D call may be TRBD1 or TRBD2 (5 bases each). From germline, CDR1 is SQVTM and CDR2 ANQGSEA. The CDR3 runs 11 residues.

The chain recombines TRBV18 with TRBJ1-3; TRBD1 matches at 7 bases. Germline loops: CDR1 KGHSH, CDR2 LQKENI. The CDR3 runs to 20 residues. Unmatched junction bases numbered 17, after V lost 3 bases and J lost 0 bases. CDR3 sequence: CASSPLPGTDLRVSGNTIYF. In DNA form, the CDR3 reads TGTGCCAGCTCACCCCTTCCCGGGACAGACCTAAGAGTCTCTGGAAACACCATATATTTT.

A single count supports this clone. V usage is TRBV7-9 and J usage is TRBJ2-3, with D tentatively TRBD2 (7 bases). V lost 4 bases and J 5 bases, leaving 22 bases between the germline ends. The CDR3 contains 17 residues. CDR1 SEHNR and CDR2 FQNEAQ come from the germline V gene (reference sequence). This CDR3 is CASSSTTLGGAVDTQYF. For the CDR3, the DNA is TGTGCCAGCAGCTCCACTACTTTAGGGGGGGCCGTAGATACGCAGTATTTT.

The J gene is TRBJ1-1, the V gene TRBV10-3; D is possibly TRBD1 (5 bases). Germline V gene lookup returns CDR1 ENHRY and CDR2 SYGVKD. V gave up 4 bases and J gave up 6 bases, with 12 bases separating them. The CDR3 length is 13 residues. CDR3 nucleotides: TGTGCCATCAGTGGGGCAGGGTATGCTGAAGCTTTCTTT. It is translated as CAISGAGYAEAFF.

V usage is TRBV18 and J usage is TRBJ2-7; 9 nucleotides align to TRBD2. The CDR3 spans 15 residues. V lost 1 base, J lost 5 bases, and 6 bases stayed unmatched. Germline lookup yields CDR1 KGHSH and CDR2 LQKENI. CDR3: CASSPLPAGGNEQYF. In nucleotides, the CDR3 is TGTGCCAGCTCACCACTCCCAGCGGGGGGAAACGAGCAGTACTTC.

The chain employs TRBV7-7 and TRBJ2-5; 13 bases are shared with TRBD2. Germline V gives CDR1 SSHAT, CDR2 FNYEAQ (reference sequence). The CDR3 extends over 15 amino acids. After removal of 8 bases from V and 4 bases from J, the junction contained 7 bases not matched to a gene. CDR3 bases: TGTGCCAGCGCCCCTGGACTAGCGGGAGTAGAGACCCAGTACTTC. It codes for CASAPGLAGVETQYF.

The chain is built from TRBV15 and TRBJ1-4; 10 positions agree with TRBD1. CDR3 size: 16 residues. The germline V gene has CDR1 LNHNV and CDR2 YYDKDF (reference sequence). V lost 3 bases to trimming and J lost 10 bases; unmatched junction nucleotides: 11. CDR3 DNA sequence: TGTGCCACCAGCAGTCATCCGGGACAGGGGTTGCGAAAACTGTTTTTT. Its translation: CATSSHPGQGLRKLFF.

This rearrangement joins TRBV12-2 to TRBJ2-1; TRBD2, the table's D call, lacks a check against the DNA. TRBV12-2 is listed as a pseudogene. The CDR3 is made up of 12 amino acids. The CDR3 spells CATSGLDNEQFF. In DNA form, the CDR3 reads TGTGCAACTTCGGGACTAGACAATGAGCAGTTCTTC.

CDR3 sequence (DNA): TGTGCCAGCAGCTTAGAGGGCCTCTACGAGCAGTACTTC. This gives the protein CASSLEGLYEQYF. V and J are TRBV11-2 and TRBJ2-7; no firm D call. Trimming took off 0 bases at V and 3 bases at J, with 6 bases between the two ends. This CDR3 comprises 13 residues. Per germline, CDR1 SGHAT and CDR2 FQNNGV.

Only a few counts were recorded for this clone. V and J are TRBV30 and TRBJ2-1, with TRBD2 identical over 10 bases. Germline V lookup: CDR1 GTSNPN, CDR2 SVGIG (reference sequence). The CDR3 is made up of 14 amino acids. V dropped 2 bases and J dropped 9; count of bases not matched to a gene: 7. The CDR3 sequence is CAWSPGTSVREQFF. CDR3 sequence (DNA): TGTGCCTGGAGTCCCGGGACTAGCGTTCGTGAGCAGTTCTTC.

The chain recombines TRBV30 with TRBJ1-2, with D unclear. This CDR3 is 15 amino acids long. V was clipped by 2 bases and J by 4 bases, with 17 bases between them. Germline-derived CDR1 and CDR2 are GTSNPN and SVGIG (reference sequence). The CDR3 loop is CAWSPDSGWVYGYTF. CDR3 in DNA: TGTGCCTGGAGTCCCGACTCGGGTTGGGTCTATGGCTACACCTTC.